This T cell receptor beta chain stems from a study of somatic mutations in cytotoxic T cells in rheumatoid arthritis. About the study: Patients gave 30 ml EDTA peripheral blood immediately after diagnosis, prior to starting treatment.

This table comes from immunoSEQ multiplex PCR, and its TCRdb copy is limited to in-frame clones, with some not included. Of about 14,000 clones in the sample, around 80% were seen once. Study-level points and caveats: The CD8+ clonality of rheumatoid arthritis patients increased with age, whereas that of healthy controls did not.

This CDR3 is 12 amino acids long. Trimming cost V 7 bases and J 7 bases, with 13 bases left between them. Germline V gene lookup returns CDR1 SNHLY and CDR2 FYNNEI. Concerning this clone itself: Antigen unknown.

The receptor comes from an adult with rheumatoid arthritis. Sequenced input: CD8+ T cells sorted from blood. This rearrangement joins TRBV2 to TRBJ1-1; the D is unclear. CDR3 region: CASTPGEGEAFF. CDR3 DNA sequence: TGTGCCAGCACCCCTGGGGAAGGTGAAGCTTTCTTT.